This record looks at one T cell receptor (beta chain) sequence and its context. The entry originates in a study of shared clonotypes between healthy human individuals. Here immunoSEQ multiplex PCR was the method, and the copy in TCRdb shows in-frame clones only, minus some. Of about 490,000 clones in the sample, about 80% were seen once. In germline, CDR1 is SGHRS, CDR2 YFSETQ. The CDR3 loop spans 13 amino acids. Trimming cost V 5 bases and J 4 bases, with 12 bases left between them. The chain recombines TRBV5-1 with TRBJ2-5; D is unresolved. This TCR derives from a woman aged 40 to 49 in good health. Some clones in this sample may be carry-over from other donors' samples. Sample: PBMCs. The CDR3 loop is CASRGAATETQYF. In DNA, the CDR3 is TGCGCCAGCAGGGGCGCGGCCACAGAGACCCAGTACTTC.